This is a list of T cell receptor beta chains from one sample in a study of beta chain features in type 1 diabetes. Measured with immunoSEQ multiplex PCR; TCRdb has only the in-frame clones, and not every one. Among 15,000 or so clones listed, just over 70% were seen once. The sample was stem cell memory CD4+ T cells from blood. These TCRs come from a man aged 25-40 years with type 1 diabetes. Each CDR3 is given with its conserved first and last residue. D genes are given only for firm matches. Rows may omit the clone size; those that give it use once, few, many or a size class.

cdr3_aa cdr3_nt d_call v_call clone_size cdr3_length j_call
CASSRLAGGRWDTGELFF TGTGCCAGCAGCCGACTAGCGGGGGGCCGGTGGGACACCGGGGAGCTGTTTTTT TRBD2 TRBV5-6 . 18 TRBJ2-2
CASKAGLRSEQYF TGTGCCAGCAAAGCGGGGCTCCGTAGCGAGCAGTACTTC TRBD2 TRBV27 few 13 TRBJ2-7
CASNAQGAHTDTQYF TGTGCCAGCAACGCTCAGGGGGCTCACACAGATACGCAGTATTTT TRBD1 TRBV27 few 15 TRBJ2-3
CASSSAGWYVGLHF TGTGCCAGCTCATCCGCAGGCTGGTATGTTGGCCTCCACTTT . TRBV18 once 14 TRBJ1-6
CASRRFLGTQYF TGTGCCAGCAGGCGTTTCCTCGGGACCCAGTACTTC . TRBV5-6 . 12 TRBJ2-5
CASRLGGVRGNEQFF TGTGCCAGCAGGCTTGGAGGGGTCCGCGGCAATGAGCAGTTCTTC . TRBV28 . 15 TRBJ2-1
CASNKETSGALSSYNEQFF TGTGCCAGCAATAAAGAGACTAGCGGGGCTTTAAGCTCCTACAATGAGCAGTTCTTC . TRBV21-1 few 19 TRBJ2-1
CASTTQPGLQETQYF TGTGCCAGCACCACCCAGCCGGGACTACAAGAGACCCAGTACTTC TRBD2 TRBV5-5 few 15 TRBJ2-5
CASSKPPTGGSDTEAFF TGTGCCAGCAGTAAACCCCCGACGGGGGGCTCCGACACTGAAGCTTTCTTT . TRBV7-2 few 17 TRBJ1-1
CASSRGQGYGYTF TGTGCCAGCAGCCGAGGACAGGGATATGGCTACACCTTC TRBD1 TRBV28 . 13 TRBJ1-2
CASSLRLADTNEQFF TGTGCCAGCAGCTTAAGACTAGCGGACACCAATGAGCAGTTCTTC TRBD2 TRBV11-2 . 15 TRBJ2-1
CASRGGEVEETQYF TGCGCCAGCAGAGGCGGGGAGGTAGAGGAGACCCAGTACTTC . TRBV5-1 . 14 TRBJ2-5
CASSLGAEDTQYF TGTGCCAGCAGCTTGGGGGCCGAAGATACGCAGTATTTT . TRBV7-2 . 13 TRBJ2-3
CASSRGGREQETQYF TGTGCCAGCAGCCGCGGGGGGCGGGAACAAGAGACCCAGTACTTC TRBD2 TRBV2 few 15 TRBJ2-5
CSVDGGTDTQYF TGCAGCGTTGATGGAGGCACAGATACGCAGTATTTT . TRBV29-1 . 12 TRBJ2-3
CASPNKRLKAGTENYNEQFF TGTGCCAGTCCGAATAAGAGGCTCAAAGCGGGAACAGAAAATTACAATGAGCAGTTCTTC TRBD2 TRBV2 . 20 TRBJ2-1
CASSLAGSGLVYEQYF TGTGCCAGCAGCTTAGCGGGAAGCGGTCTTGTCTACGAGCAGTACTTC . TRBV7-2 . 16 TRBJ2-7
CASTPAGVDTQYF TGCGCCAGCACCCCGGCGGGGGTAGATACGCAGTATTTT TRBD2 TRBV5-1 . 13 TRBJ2-3
CASSSLDRGATDTQYF TGTGCCAGCAGCTCGTTGGACAGGGGAGCGACAGATACGCAGTATTTT TRBD1 TRBV5-4 few 16 TRBJ2-3
CSARSFTEAFF TGCAGTGCTAGATCTTTCACTGAAGCTTTCTTT . TRBV20-1 . 11 TRBJ1-1
CASSGLRGSYEQYF TGTGCCAGCAGTGGGCTGCGGGGGAGCTACGAGCAGTACTTC TRBD2 TRBV6-5 . 14 TRBJ2-7
CASGLWTSTDTQYF TGTGCTAGTGGTTTATGGACTAGCACAGATACGCAGTATTTT . TRBV12-5 . 14 TRBJ2-3
CASSRTEGALNEQYF TGTGCCAGCAGTCGGACTGAGGGGGCTCTGAACGAGCAGTACTTC TRBD1 TRBV6-6 . 15 TRBJ2-7
CAIKGRERGAPDTQYF TGTGCCATCAAGGGTCGGGAGCGGGGGGCCCCAGATACGCAGTATTTT TRBD2 TRBV10-3 once 16 TRBJ2-3
CASSLDGGDTGELFF TGTGCCAGCAGCTTAGATGGAGGGGACACCGGGGAGCTGTTTTTT . TRBV11-2 . 15 TRBJ2-2
CASSPGQNYGYTF TGCGCCAGCAGCCCAGGGCAAAACTATGGCTACACCTTC . TRBV5-1 . 13 TRBJ1-2
CASSLWGQGDQPQHF TGTGCCAGCAGCTTATGGGGGCAGGGGGATCAGCCCCAGCATTTT TRBD1 TRBV7-2 . 15 TRBJ1-5
CASSLKPGAYGYTF TGTGCCAGCAGCTTAAAGCCAGGGGCCTATGGCTACACCTTC . TRBV7-2 . 14 TRBJ1-2
CASSSTGVGTEAFF TGTGCCAGCAGTTCTACAGGGGTGGGCACTGAAGCTTTCTTT TRBD1 TRBV6-1 . 14 TRBJ1-1
CASTLSVSSGELFF TGCGCCAGCACCCTGAGTGTGTCATCCGGGGAGCTGTTTTTT . TRBV5-1 . 14 TRBJ2-2
CASSLTGTPTGELFF TGTGCCAGCAGCTTAACTGGGACACCAACCGGGGAGCTGTTTTTT . TRBV7-3 few 15 TRBJ2-2
CGAGRETQYF TGTGGGGCGGGGAGGGAGACCCAGTACTTC . TRBV30 once 10 TRBJ2-5
CASSFLNFGQGPGGYTF TGTGCCAGCAGTTTCCTTAATTTTGGACAGGGACCCGGTGGCTACACCTTC TRBD1 TRBV27 . 17 TRBJ1-2
CASSSFRGGYEQFF TGTGCCAGCAGTTCCTTTAGGGGAGGGTATGAGCAGTTCTTC TRBD2 TRBV7-9 few 14 TRBJ2-1
CASSLLEETQYF TGTGCCAGCAGTTTACTGGAAGAGACCCAGTACTTC . TRBV2 . 12 TRBJ2-5
CASSYNGGAPNTGELFF TGTGCCAGCAGCTACAACGGGGGAGCCCCGAACACCGGGGAGCTGTTTTTT . TRBV7-3 few 17 TRBJ2-2
CASRTQVLGTEAFF TGTGCCAGCAGGACACAGGTTCTTGGCACTGAAGCTTTCTTT . TRBV2 . 14 TRBJ1-1
CASSFLGGPFREQYF TGCGCCAGCAGCTTTTTGGGCGGGCCCTTTCGCGAGCAGTACTTC . TRBV5-1 once 15 TRBJ2-7
CASSGGLTGELFF TGTGCCAGCAGCGGGGGACTCACCGGGGAGCTGTTTTTT . TRBV13 . 13 TRBJ2-2
CASSSVAGATDTQYF TGTGCCAGCAGCTCAGTAGCGGGGGCCACAGATACGCAGTATTTT TRBD2 TRBV7-2 . 15 TRBJ2-3
CASSQLAGGLSYEQYF TGTGCCAGCAGTCAACTAGCGGGGGGGCTCTCCTACGAGCAGTACTTC TRBD2 TRBV7-8 . 16 TRBJ2-7
CASADRADRTEAFF TGTGCCAGCGCAGACAGGGCGGACCGCACTGAAGCTTTCTTT TRBD1 TRBV19 . 14 TRBJ1-1